Below, 11 T cell receptor beta chains from the same sample are listed, as sequenced in a study of shared clonotypes between healthy human individuals. Sequencing used immunoSEQ multiplex PCR; TCRdb keeps in-frame clones, though not all of them. The data show about 2.3 million clones, around 93% seen once. Source material: naive CD4+ T cells from PBMCs. The subset is: CD45RA+ positively selected. All receptors come from a young man in good health. Some clones in this sample may be carry-over from other donors' samples.

V is TRBV5-3 and J is TRBJ2-1, with a weak D call TRBD2 (6 bases). TRBV5-3 counts as an open reading frame of uncertain function. V lost 3 bases to trimming and J lost 10 bases, with 8 bases between them. The CDR3 covers 11 residues. The CDR3 is CARSYTSEQFF. CDR3 nucleotide sequence: TGTGCCAGAAGCTACACTAGCGAGCAGTTCTTC.

The chain employs TRBV9 and TRBJ2-2, with 10 bases fitting TRBD2. V trimming: 3 bases; J trimming: 2 bases; junction bases outside the gene matches: 4. The CDR3 extends over 16 amino acids. CDR1 SGDLS and CDR2 YYNGEE come from the germline V gene. The CDR3 here is CASSGAGGPNTGELFF. Written as DNA, the CDR3 is TGTGCCAGCAGCGGAGCGGGAGGGCCAAACACCGGGGAGCTGTTTTTT.

This clone has more than one count but fewer than ten. Within the sample, other DNA sequences also encode this same CDR3. This chain links TRBV7-9 with TRBJ1-1; D not certain. Germline CDR1 and CDR2: SEHNR and FQNEAQ (reference sequence). The CDR3 is 13 residues long. V lost 2 bases to trimming and J lost 2 bases, with 6 bases between them. The CDR3 coding sequence is TGTGCCAGCAGCTTATCATCTAACACTGAAGCTTTCTTT. Its protein is CASSLSSNTEAFF.

This clone was seen once. This sequence joins TRBV7-9 and TRBJ1-1; tentatively, D is TRBD1 (5 bases). The CDR3 runs to 14 residues. Trimming removed 1 base from V and 5 bases from J, with 11 bases in between. Germline values: CDR1 SEHNR, CDR2 FQNEAQ (reference sequence). CDR3 amino acids: CASSLGAEGTEAFF. The CDR3 bases are TGTGCCAGCAGCTTAGGAGCGGAGGGGACTGAAGCTTTCTTT.

This chain links TRBV6-6 with TRBJ1-1; D possibly corresponds to TRBD1 (5 bases). Trimming shortened V by 2 bases and J by 7 bases, and 17 bases separated the two germline ends. Germline V CDR1 and CDR2: MNHNY, SVGAGI (reference sequence). The CDR3 length is 15 residues. CDR3 protein: CASSYPGRQPNEAFF. The CDR3 region has the DNA TGTGCCAGCAGTTACCCCGGAAGACAGCCAAATGAAGCTTTCTTT.

This chain links TRBV29-1 with TRBJ2-1; TRBD2 aligns across 11 bases. The CDR3 covers 14 residues. Germline CDR1 and CDR2: SQVTM and ANQGSEA. J gave up 4 bases and V 7 bases, and 6 bases lay outside the gene matches. CDR3 amino acids: CSGITSGSYNEQFF. Written as DNA, the CDR3 is TGCAGCGGGATTACTAGCGGGAGTTACAATGAGCAGTTCTTC.

This chain joins TRBV18 and TRBJ1-1, with D uncertain. The germline CDR1 and CDR2 sequences are KGHSH and LQKENI. V was cut by 4 bases and J by 5 bases, with 23 bases left in between. The CDR3 covers 17 residues. The CDR3 loop reads CASSLLQNLPGKTEAFF. CDR3 bases: TGTGCCAGCTCACTCCTCCAGAACCTTCCGGGGAAGACTGAAGCTTTCTTT.

This rearrangement joins TRBV5-4 to TRBJ1-3; TRBD1 might be the D (6 bases). Germline V gives CDR1 SGHNT, CDR2 YYREEE (reference sequence). Trimming shortened V by 4 bases and J by 4 bases, and 18 bases separated the two germline ends. The CDR3 runs 16 residues. The CDR3 nucleotides are TGTGCCAGCAGCCTTAATATACAGGGAACAGGAAACACCATATATTTT. As protein: CASSLNIQGTGNTIYF. The full variable domain, its missing parts supplied by reference TRBV5-4 and TRBJ1-3, is ETGVTQSPTHLIKTRGQQVTLRCSSQSGHNTVSWYQQALGQGPQFIFQYYREEENGRGNFPPRFSGLQFPNYSSELNVNALELDDSALYLCASSLNIQGTGNTIYFGEGSWLTVV.

This clone appeared a few times. Other DNA sequences in this sample translate to the same CDR3. J is TRBJ1-4 and V is TRBV18, with D maybe TRBD1 (6 bases). Trimming took 2 bases from V and 5 from J, leaving 6 bases between them. Per the germline V gene, CDR1 is KGHSH and CDR2 is LQKENI. The CDR3 contains 13 residues. CDR3 in DNA: TGTGCCAGCTCACCAGGACAGAATGAAAAACTGTTTTTT. As protein: CASSPGQNEKLFF.

The rearrangement uses TRBV10-3 and TRBJ1-3, with unresolved D. Trimming stripped 5 bases from V and 0 bases from J, with 11 bases between. The CDR3 runs 15 residues. CDR1 ENHRY and CDR2 SYGVKD come from the germline V gene. The CDR3 region is CAISNYMSSGNTIYF. CDR3 nucleotide sequence: TGTGCCATCAGTAACTACATGAGCTCTGGAAACACCATATATTTT.

This clone was recorded only once. V is TRBV27 and J is TRBJ1-5; TRBD1 might be the D (6 bases). V lost 7 bases and J lost 2, with 21 bases in between. This CDR3 spans 17 amino acids. Germline V gene lookup returns CDR1 MNHEY and CDR2 SMNVEV (reference sequence). Written as DNA, the CDR3 is TGTGCCAGCAAAGCCCGGACAGCTTCAGTTGGCAATCAGCCCCAGCATTTT. The encoded protein is CASKARTASVGNQPQHF.